The rows below give T cell receptor beta chains drawn from one sample of a study of cytomegalovirus exposure and HLA in healthy donors. Clones were sequenced by immunoSEQ multiplex PCR, and TCRdb holds only the in-frame ones, with some missing. The sample consists of 110,000 to 150,000 clones, approximately 82% of them appearing once. Input material: PBMCs. The receptor source for this set is an older woman in good health and CMV-seropositive. CDR3s include the opening cysteine and the closing phenylalanine or tryptophan. D genes are given only for firm matches. Part of the rows lack a size; the others show once, few, many or a class for expanded clones.

clone size: -; J gene: TRBJ2-7; V gene: TRBV28; D gene: TRBD1; CDR3 protein: CASTGGQGEQYF; CDR3 DNA: TGTGCCAGCACAGGGGGCCAGGGCGAGCAGTACTTC
clone size: -; J gene: TRBJ2-3; V gene: TRBV7-9; D gene: -; CDR3 protein: CASSAASTDTQYF; CDR3 DNA: TGTGCCAGCAGCGCGGCTAGCACAGATACGCAGTATTTT
clone size: once; J gene: TRBJ2-3; V gene: TRBV4-3; D gene: -; CDR3 protein: CASSQEGDWTDTQYF; CDR3 DNA: TGCGCCAGCAGCCAAGAGGGAGATTGGACAGATACGCAGTATTTT
clone size: few; J gene: TRBJ2-7; V gene: TRBV7-9; D gene: TRBD1; CDR3 protein: CASSSMTGGHEQYF; CDR3 DNA: TGTGCCAGCAGCTCGATGACAGGGGGCCACGAGCAGTACTTC
clone size: -; J gene: TRBJ2-5; V gene: TRBV28; D gene: -; CDR3 protein: CASSLRGGWQETQYF; CDR3 DNA: TGTGCCAGCAGTTTAAGGGGCGGTTGGCAAGAGACCCAGTACTTC
clone size: few; J gene: TRBJ2-1; V gene: TRBV6-1; D gene: TRBD1; CDR3 protein: CASSSDRANEQFF; CDR3 DNA: TGTGCCAGCAGTTCGGACAGGGCCAATGAGCAGTTCTTC
clone size: -; J gene: TRBJ2-7; V gene: TRBV5-1; D gene: -; CDR3 protein: CASARGPNSYEQYF; CDR3 DNA: TGCGCCAGCGCCAGAGGGCCGAACTCCTACGAGCAGTACTTC
clone size: -; J gene: TRBJ2-2; V gene: TRBV4-3; D gene: -; CDR3 protein: CASSQDRDTGELFF; CDR3 DNA: TGCGCCAGCAGCCAAGACAGGGATACCGGGGAGCTGTTTTTT
clone size: -; J gene: TRBJ2-5; V gene: TRBV7-2; D gene: -; CDR3 protein: CASSLSGEETQYF; CDR3 DNA: TGTGCCAGCAGCTTATCGGGGGAAGAGACCCAGTACTTC
clone size: -; J gene: TRBJ1-1; V gene: TRBV9; D gene: -; CDR3 protein: CASSRVNTEAFF; CDR3 DNA: TGTGCCAGCAGCCGGGTGAACACTGAAGCTTTCTTT